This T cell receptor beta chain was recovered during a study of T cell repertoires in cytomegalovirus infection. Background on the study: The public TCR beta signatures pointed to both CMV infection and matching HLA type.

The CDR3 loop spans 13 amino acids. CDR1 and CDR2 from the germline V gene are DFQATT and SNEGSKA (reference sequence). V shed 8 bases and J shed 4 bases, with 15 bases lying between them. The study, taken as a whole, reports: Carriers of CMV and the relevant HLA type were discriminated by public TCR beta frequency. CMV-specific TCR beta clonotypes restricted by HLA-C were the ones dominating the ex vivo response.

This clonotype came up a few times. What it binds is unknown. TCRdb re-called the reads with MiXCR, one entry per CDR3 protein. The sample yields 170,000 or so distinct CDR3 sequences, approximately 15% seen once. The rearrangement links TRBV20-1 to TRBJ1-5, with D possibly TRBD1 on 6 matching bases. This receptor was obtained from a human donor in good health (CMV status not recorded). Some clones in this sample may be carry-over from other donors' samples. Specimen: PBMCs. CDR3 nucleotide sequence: TGCAGTTTCCGGAGGGGGACAAATCAGCCCCAGCATTTT. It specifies CSFRRGTNQPQHF.